A selection of T cell receptor beta chains follows, all from one sample in a study of shared clonotypes between healthy human individuals. The table came from immunoSEQ multiplex PCR; TCRdb's copy has only in-frame clones and leaves some out. The repertoire has about 110,000 clones, approximately 70% of them found once; the top ten carry over 20%. Material: memory CD8+ T cells sorted from blood. The receptors stem from a woman aged 30 to 39 in good health. Both conserved end residues are part of each CDR3. The order of the fields is D gene, V gene, J gene, clone size, CDR3 DNA, CDR3 protein. The D gene is left open where the match is weak. Clone size is given for some rows only: seen once, a few or many times, or a class if the clone is expanded.

d_gene: .; v_gene: TRBV9; j_gene: TRBJ1-3; abundance: .; CDR3nt: TGTGCCAGCAGCGTAAGACTTACAGGGACCCCTGGAAACACCATATATTTT; CDR3aa: CASSVRLTGTPGNTIYF
d_gene: TRBD2; v_gene: TRBV2; j_gene: TRBJ2-7; abundance: .; CDR3nt: TGTGCCAGCAGGACTAGCGGGACCTACGAGCAGTACTTC; CDR3aa: CASRTSGTYEQYF
d_gene: .; v_gene: TRBV2; j_gene: TRBJ2-7; abundance: few; CDR3nt: TGTGCCAGCGGGGCAGGGGAACCCTACGAGCAGTACTTC; CDR3aa: CASGAGEPYEQYF
d_gene: .; v_gene: TRBV19; j_gene: TRBJ2-2; abundance: .; CDR3nt: TGTGCCAGTAGTATAGGGGCAGGACCTGGCGGGGAGCTGTTTTTT; CDR3aa: CASSIGAGPGGELFF
d_gene: .; v_gene: TRBV15; j_gene: TRBJ2-2; abundance: .; CDR3nt: TGTGCCACCCACCCGGGACTTAGGGACACCGGGGAGCTGTTTTTT; CDR3aa: CATHPGLRDTGELFF
d_gene: TRBD1; v_gene: TRBV25-1; j_gene: TRBJ1-3; abundance: few; CDR3nt: TGTGCCAGCAGCCTTGGACAGGGTCTAACCATAGACACCATATATTTT; CDR3aa: CASSLGQGLTIDTIYF
d_gene: .; v_gene: TRBV5-6; j_gene: TRBJ2-5; abundance: .; CDR3nt: TGTGCCAGCAGCTTTCTTAGCGGAGTGGGGCGGCAAGAGACCCAGTACTTC; CDR3aa: CASSFLSGVGRQETQYF
d_gene: TRBD1; v_gene: TRBV29-1; j_gene: TRBJ1-1; abundance: .; CDR3nt: TGCAGCGTTGAGGACAGGGTAAGGCCTGAAGCTTTCTTT; CDR3aa: CSVEDRVRPEAFF
d_gene: .; v_gene: TRBV15; j_gene: TRBJ2-1; abundance: .; CDR3nt: TGTGCCACCAGCAGAGGGGAGACGGGAGTGCTCGATGAGCAGTTCTTC; CDR3aa: CATSRGETGVLDEQFF
d_gene: .; v_gene: TRBV7-9; j_gene: TRBJ2-1; abundance: .; CDR3nt: TGTGCCAGCAGCTTATTTGGGACTTCTACCTACAATGAGCAGTTCTTC; CDR3aa: CASSLFGTSTYNEQFF
d_gene: TRBD1; v_gene: TRBV10-3; j_gene: TRBJ1-6; abundance: .; CDR3nt: TGTGCCACCGAGGGGGCGAGTTCACCCCTCCACTTT; CDR3aa: CATEGASSPLHF
d_gene: .; v_gene: TRBV5-1; j_gene: TRBJ2-1; abundance: few; CDR3nt: TGCGCCAGCCGCCTAAGGCAAGGTGCGAGCTCCTACAATGAGCAGTTCTTC; CDR3aa: CASRLRQGASSYNEQFF
d_gene: TRBD2; v_gene: TRBV5-1; j_gene: TRBJ2-3; abundance: .; CDR3nt: TGCGCCAGCAGCCACTCAAACGTAGCGGGAGGGCAAGATACGCAGTATTTT; CDR3aa: CASSHSNVAGGQDTQYF
d_gene: TRBD1; v_gene: TRBV28; j_gene: TRBJ1-4; abundance: .; CDR3nt: TGTGCCAGCAGTCCTAGACAGGGTGGGAATGAAAAACTGTTTTTT; CDR3aa: CASSPRQGGNEKLFF
d_gene: TRBD2; v_gene: TRBV7-6; j_gene: TRBJ2-3; abundance: .; CDR3nt: TGTGCCAGCAGCCGGAGCATAGCGGGAGGCGAAGATACGCAGTATTTT; CDR3aa: CASSRSIAGGEDTQYF
d_gene: .; v_gene: TRBV2; j_gene: TRBJ2-2; abundance: few; CDR3nt: TGTGCCAGCAGTGACCCAGACGGGGCCGGGGAGCTGTTTTTT; CDR3aa: CASSDPDGAGELFF
d_gene: TRBD2; v_gene: TRBV19; j_gene: TRBJ2-1; abundance: .; CDR3nt: TGTGCCAGTAGTACCCGGAGCGGGATCTACAATGAGCAGTTCTTC; CDR3aa: CASSTRSGIYNEQFF
d_gene: .; v_gene: TRBV11-2; j_gene: TRBJ2-7; abundance: .; CDR3nt: TGTGCCAGCAGCTTAGATTGGTATAGCTCCTACGAGCAGTACTTC; CDR3aa: CASSLDWYSSYEQYF
d_gene: .; v_gene: TRBV27; j_gene: TRBJ2-1; abundance: .; CDR3nt: TGTGCCAGCAGTTTATACGCGGGAAGCTCCTACAATGAGCAGTTCTTC; CDR3aa: CASSLYAGSSYNEQFF
d_gene: .; v_gene: TRBV6-1; j_gene: TRBJ2-5; abundance: .; CDR3nt: TGTGCCAGCAGTGAAGTCGCCACCCCCCGAGAGACCCAGTACTTC; CDR3aa: CASSEVATPRETQYF
d_gene: TRBD2; v_gene: TRBV5-6; j_gene: TRBJ2-3; abundance: .; CDR3nt: TGTGCCAGCAGCTCCGTTTTAGCTAGCGGGAACCCAGATACGCAGTATTTT; CDR3aa: CASSSVLASGNPDTQYF
d_gene: TRBD2; v_gene: TRBV27; j_gene: TRBJ2-7; abundance: .; CDR3nt: TGTGCCAGCAGTTTATTGGCTAGCGGGAGAGCCTACGAGCAGTACTTC; CDR3aa: CASSLLASGRAYEQYF
d_gene: .; v_gene: TRBV29-1; j_gene: TRBJ2-7; abundance: .; CDR3nt: TGCAGCGTTGAAGACCGAGCAGGGACCTACGAGCAGTACTTC; CDR3aa: CSVEDRAGTYEQYF
d_gene: .; v_gene: TRBV28; j_gene: TRBJ1-5; abundance: .; CDR3nt: TGTGCCAGCAGTTTGTTGGAGTCCAGGGAGCCCCAGCATTTT; CDR3aa: CASSLLESREPQHF
d_gene: .; v_gene: TRBV11-2; j_gene: TRBJ2-7; abundance: .; CDR3nt: TGTGCCAGCAGCTATAGGACGGATCCCGAGCAGTACTTC; CDR3aa: CASSYRTDPEQYF
d_gene: .; v_gene: TRBV2; j_gene: TRBJ2-7; abundance: many; CDR3nt: TGTGCCAGCAGTGGGGACCCCTCCTACGAGCAGTACTTC; CDR3aa: CASSGDPSYEQYF
d_gene: TRBD2; v_gene: TRBV11-3; j_gene: TRBJ2-2; abundance: .; CDR3nt: TGTGCCAGCAGTCGAACTCTAGCGGGAGCCGGGGAGCTGTTTTTT; CDR3aa: CASSRTLAGAGELFF
d_gene: .; v_gene: TRBV6-4; j_gene: TRBJ2-6; abundance: .; CDR3nt: TGTGCCAGCAGGTACAGGGGGGCCAACGTCCTGACTTTC; CDR3aa: CASRYRGANVLTF
d_gene: TRBD2; v_gene: TRBV15; j_gene: TRBJ2-3; abundance: .; CDR3nt: TGTGCCACCAGCAGAGTGGCGAGTAGCGGGAGGGCCGGAGATACGCAGTATTTT; CDR3aa: CATSRVASSGRAGDTQYF
d_gene: TRBD2; v_gene: TRBV28; j_gene: TRBJ2-2; abundance: .; CDR3nt: TGTGCCAGCAGCAACGACCGGGAGGTCGGGGAGCTGTTTTTT; CDR3aa: CASSNDREVGELFF
d_gene: TRBD1; v_gene: TRBV19; j_gene: TRBJ2-2; abundance: .; CDR3nt: TGTGCCAGTAGTATGACAGGGGACACCGGGGAGCTGTTTTTT; CDR3aa: CASSMTGDTGELFF
d_gene: TRBD2; v_gene: TRBV11-3; j_gene: TRBJ2-5; abundance: .; CDR3nt: TGTGCCAGCAGCTTAGCTGGGACTAGCTATGAGACCCAGTACTTC; CDR3aa: CASSLAGTSYETQYF